One and the same sample provided the 6 T cell receptor beta chains below, sequenced in a study of blood T cell repertoires in COVID-19. Sequenced by immunoSEQ multiplex PCR; TCRdb stores in-frame clones only, minus some. This table has 150,000 to 200,000 clones, about 85% appearing once. Sequenced sample: peripheral blood. These receptors came from a human donor with acute or convalescent COVID-19. The donor label of this sample is uncertain.

This chain connects TRBV5-1 to TRBJ2-3; D uncertain. V was pared by 0 bases and J by 7 bases, with 9 bases between. This CDR3 comprises 13 residues. CDR1 SGHRS and CDR2 YFSETQ come from the germline V gene. The CDR3 region has the DNA TGCGCCAGCAGCTTGGGCTCTACCAATACGCAGTATTTT. This sequence encodes CASSLGSTNTQYF.

This chain joins TRBV2 and TRBJ1-6; D is uncertain. The CDR3 is 11 residues long. CDR1 is SNHLY and CDR2 is FYNNEI in the germline V gene. V lost 5 bases to trimming and J lost 11 bases, with 7 bases between them. The CDR3 reads CASSPPTPLHF. In DNA form, the CDR3 reads TGTGCCAGCAGTCCCCCCACACCCCTCCACTTT. Full variable domain (missing parts from reference TRBV2 and TRBJ1-6): EPEVTQTPSHQVTQMGQEVILRCVPISNHLYFYWYRQILGQKVEFLVSFYNNEISEKSEIFDDQFSVERPDGSNFTLKIRSTKLEDSAMYFCASSPPTPLHFGNGTRLTVT.

V usage is TRBV9 and J usage is TRBJ2-7; 9 nucleotides agree with TRBD2. The germline CDR1 and CDR2 sequences are SGDLS and YYNGEE. The CDR3 is 18 residues long. V shed 0 bases, J shed 0 bases, and the junction held 10 bases outside the gene matches. CDR3 sequence: CASSVEPLPSGDSYEQYF. In nucleotides, the CDR3 is TGTGCCAGCAGCGTAGAGCCCCTCCCTAGCGGGGACTCCTACGAGCAGTACTTC. Variable domain in full (rest from reference TRBV9 and TRBJ2-7): DSGVTQTPKHLITATGQRVTLRCSPRSGDLSVYWYQQSLDQGLQFLIQYYNGEERAKGNILERFSAQQFPDLHSELNLSSLELGDSALYFCASSVEPLPSGDSYEQYFGPGTRLTVT.

J is TRBJ1-1 and V is TRBV9, with unresolved D. CDR1 and CDR2 (germline): SGDLS, YYNGEE. V lost 1 base and J 0 bases, leaving 10 bases between the germline ends. The CDR3 sequence is 15 residues long. Here the CDR3 reads CASSVTGFMNTEAFF. Written as DNA, the CDR3 is TGTGCCAGCAGCGTAACGGGATTCATGAACACTGAAGCTTTCTTT.

The rearrangement uses TRBV10-2 and TRBJ2-7; perhaps TRBD2 as D (5 bases). The CDR3 runs 14 residues. Per germline, CDR1 WSHSY and CDR2 SAAADI. V gave up 4 bases and J gave up 4 bases, with 14 bases separating them. The CDR3 bases are TGCGCCAGCAGTGCACTAGGAATCCAGTACGAGCAGTACTTC. Protein: CASSALGIQYEQYF.

The V call is TRBV5-4, the J call TRBJ1-4, with a possible D match to TRBD1 (5 bases). The CDR3 has 14 residues. V was shortened by 0 bases and J by 6 bases, with 9 bases between the two germline ends. The germline V gene has CDR1 SGHNT and CDR2 YYREEE (reference sequence). This CDR3 reads CASSLEGRDEKLFF. The DNA for the CDR3 is TGTGCCAGCAGCTTGGAGGGGCGCGATGAAAAACTGTTTTTT.